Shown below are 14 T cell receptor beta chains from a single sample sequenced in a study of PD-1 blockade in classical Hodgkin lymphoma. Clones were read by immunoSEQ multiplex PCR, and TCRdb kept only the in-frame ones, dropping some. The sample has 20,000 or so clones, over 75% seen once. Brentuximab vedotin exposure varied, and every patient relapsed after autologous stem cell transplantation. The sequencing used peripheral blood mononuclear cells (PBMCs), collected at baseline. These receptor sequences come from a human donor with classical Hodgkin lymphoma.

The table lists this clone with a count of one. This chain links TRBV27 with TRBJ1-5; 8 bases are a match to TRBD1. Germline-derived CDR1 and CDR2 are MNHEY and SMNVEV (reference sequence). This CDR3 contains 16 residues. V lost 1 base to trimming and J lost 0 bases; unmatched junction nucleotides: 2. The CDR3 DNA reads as TGTGCCAGCAGTTTATGGGGACAGGATAGCAATCAGCCCCAGCATTTT. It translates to CASSLWGQDSNQPQHF.

The CDR3 spells CASSLRDRVDEKLFF. The CDR3 DNA sequence: TGTGCCAGCAGCCTCCGGGACAGGGTAGATGAAAAACTGTTTTTT. The chain couples TRBV7-9 to TRBJ1-4, with 9 bases that match TRBD1. This CDR3 has 15 amino acids. Germline trimming cut 5 bases from V and 6 bases from J; bases unmatched to any gene: 7. The V gene's germline CDR1 is SEHNR and CDR2 FQNEAQ (reference sequence).

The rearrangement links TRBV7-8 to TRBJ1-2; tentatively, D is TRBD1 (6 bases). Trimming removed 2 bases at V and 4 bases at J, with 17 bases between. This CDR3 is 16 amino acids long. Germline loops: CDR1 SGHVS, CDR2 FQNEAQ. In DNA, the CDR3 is TGTGCCAGCAGCTTACGGGGGAAAGACAGGTTCTATGGCTACACCTTC. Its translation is CASSLRGKDRFYGYTF.

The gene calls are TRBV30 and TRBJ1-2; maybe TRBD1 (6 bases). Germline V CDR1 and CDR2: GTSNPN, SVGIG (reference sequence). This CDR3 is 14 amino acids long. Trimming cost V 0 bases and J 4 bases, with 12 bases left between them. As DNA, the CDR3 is TGTGCCTGGAGTGTAGGGGGGCTCGGCTATGGCTACACCTTC. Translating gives CAWSVGGLGYGYTF.

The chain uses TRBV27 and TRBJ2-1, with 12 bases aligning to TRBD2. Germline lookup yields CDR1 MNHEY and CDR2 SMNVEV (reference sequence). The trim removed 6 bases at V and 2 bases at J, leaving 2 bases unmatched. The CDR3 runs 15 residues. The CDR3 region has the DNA TGTGCCAGCAGCCGGACTAGCGGGACCTACAATGAGCAGTTCTTC. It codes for CASSRTSGTYNEQFF.

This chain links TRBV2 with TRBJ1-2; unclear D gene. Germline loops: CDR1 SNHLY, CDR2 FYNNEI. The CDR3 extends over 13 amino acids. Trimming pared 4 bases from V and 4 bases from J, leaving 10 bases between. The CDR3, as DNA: TGTGCCAGCAGTGTAAACGGATTCTATGGCTACACCTTC. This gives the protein CASSVNGFYGYTF.

CDR3 sequence reads: CAWSPTGKRNYEQYF. CDR3 nucleotide sequence: TGTGCCTGGAGTCCCACCGGGAAGCGGAACTACGAGCAGTACTTC. The chain employs TRBV30 and TRBJ2-7; maybe TRBD2 (5 bases). The CDR3 is made up of 15 amino acids. Trimming left V 2 bases short and J 3 bases short, with 17 bases between. Germline V CDR1 and CDR2: GTSNPN, SVGIG (reference sequence).

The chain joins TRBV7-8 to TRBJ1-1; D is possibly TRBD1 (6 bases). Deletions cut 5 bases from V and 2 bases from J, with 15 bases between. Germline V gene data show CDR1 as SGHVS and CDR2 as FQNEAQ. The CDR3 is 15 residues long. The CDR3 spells CASSTTTGTNTEAFF. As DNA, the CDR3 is TGTGCCAGCAGCACGACGACAGGAACCAACACTGAAGCTTTCTTT.

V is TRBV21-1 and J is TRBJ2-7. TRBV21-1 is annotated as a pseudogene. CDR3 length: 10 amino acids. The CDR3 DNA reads TGTGCCAGCAGCAAGTACGAGCAGTACTTC. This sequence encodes CASSKYEQYF.

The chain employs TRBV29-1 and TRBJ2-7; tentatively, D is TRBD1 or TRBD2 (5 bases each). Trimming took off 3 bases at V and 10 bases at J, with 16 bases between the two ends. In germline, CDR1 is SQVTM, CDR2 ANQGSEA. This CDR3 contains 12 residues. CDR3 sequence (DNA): TGCAGCGTTGATGGGGGACCTCACGTACAGTACTTC. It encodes CSVDGGPHVQYF.

CDR3 DNA: TGTGCCAGCAGCGCCGGCCTTAGACTGAATGGCTACACCTTC. Translation: CASSAGLRLNGYTF. The V call is TRBV7-8, the J call TRBJ1-2; D remains unclear. Per germline, CDR1 SGHVS and CDR2 FQNEAQ. The CDR3 totals 14 residues. Trimming left V 5 bases short and J 6 bases short, with 16 bases between.

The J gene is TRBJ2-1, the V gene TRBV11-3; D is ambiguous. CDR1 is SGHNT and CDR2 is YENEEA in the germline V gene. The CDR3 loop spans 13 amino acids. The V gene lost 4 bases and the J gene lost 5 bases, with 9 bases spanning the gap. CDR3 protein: CASSYDSDNEQFF. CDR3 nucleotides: TGTGCCAGCAGCTACGACTCGGACAATGAGCAGTTCTTC.

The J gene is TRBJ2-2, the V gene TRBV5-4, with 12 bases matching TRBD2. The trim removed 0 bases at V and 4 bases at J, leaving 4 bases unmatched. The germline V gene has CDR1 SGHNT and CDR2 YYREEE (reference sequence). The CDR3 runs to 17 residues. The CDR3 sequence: CASSLATSGSFTGELFF. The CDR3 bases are TGTGCCAGCAGCTTGGCGACTAGCGGGAGTTTCACCGGGGAGCTGTTTTTT.

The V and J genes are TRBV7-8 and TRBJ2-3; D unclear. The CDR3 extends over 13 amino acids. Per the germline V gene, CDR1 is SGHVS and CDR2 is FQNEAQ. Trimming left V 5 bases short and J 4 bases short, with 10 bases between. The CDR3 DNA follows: TGTGCCAGCAGCCGCCTTGAGGCAGATACGCAGTATTTT. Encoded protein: CASSRLEADTQYF.